One sample yielded the 27 T cell receptor beta chains listed below, sequenced in a study of cytomegalovirus exposure and HLA in healthy donors. Researchers ran the PCR with 60 Vbeta and 13 Jbeta primers. Method: immunoSEQ multiplex PCR; TCRdb's copy keeps in-frame clones and lacks some. The sample has approximately 110,000 clones; 70% to 75% are singletons. Input material: PBMCs. The receptors derive from a woman in her 40s in good health and CMV-seronegative.

This rearrangement joins TRBV9 to TRBJ2-1; D call uncertain. Trimming stripped 4 bases from V and 1 base from J, with 3 bases between. This CDR3 contains 12 residues. CDR1 is SGDLS and CDR2 is YYNGEE in the germline V gene. CDR3 in DNA: TGTGCCAGCAGCCTTTCCTACAATGAGCAGTTCTTC. Encoded protein: CASSLSYNEQFF.

The V gene is TRBV6-1, the J gene TRBJ2-7, with 7 bases fitting TRBD1. Trimming removed 4 bases from V and 5 bases from J; junction bases left unmatched: 2. This CDR3 has 12 residues. The germline V gene has CDR1 MNHNS and CDR2 SASEGT. The CDR3 DNA reads as TGTGCCAGCAGTGGGACAGGTCACGAGCAGTACTTC. It encodes CASSGTGHEQYF.

This chain uses TRBV19 with TRBJ2-7; 10 nucleotides agree with TRBD2. The ends lost 8 bases at V and 1 base at J; junction bases unmatched: 8. From germline, CDR1 is LNHDA and CDR2 SQIVND (reference sequence). There are 15 residues in the CDR3. The CDR3 sequence: CASSWSLAGSYEQYF. CDR3 DNA sequence: TGTGCCAGTTCCTGGTCACTAGCGGGATCCTACGAGCAGTACTTC.

V gene TRBV6-5 combines with J gene TRBJ1-2; tentative D call: TRBD1 (5 bases). V shed 4 bases and J shed 5 bases, with 8 bases lying between them. The CDR3 is 12 amino acids. In germline, CDR1 is MNHEY, CDR2 SVGAGI. DNA of the CDR3: TGTGCCAGCAGTTCGGCAGGGTATGGCTACACCTTC. Amino acid sequence: CASSSAGYGYTF.

This clone was observed once. The DNA for the CDR3 is TGTGCCAGCAGTTTAAATCAGGGTGGAAGGGAGACCCAGTACTTC. It translates to CASSLNQGGRETQYF. The chain combines TRBV2 with TRBJ2-5; a weak D match, TRBD1 (5 bases). The CDR3 sequence is 15 residues long. V lost 5 bases and J lost 5, with 18 bases in between. Germline V gives CDR1 SNHLY, CDR2 FYNNEI.

This clone was found once. V gene TRBV7-8 combines with J gene TRBJ2-2, with 9 positions matching TRBD2. The germline gives CDR1 SGHVS, CDR2 FQNEAQ. The CDR3 extends over 16 amino acids. J lost 1 base, V lost 0 bases, and 0 bases had no gene match. CDR3: CASSLARGGNTGELFF. Written as DNA, the CDR3 is TGTGCCAGCAGCTTAGCGCGGGGGGGGAACACCGGGGAGCTGTTTTTT.

In its sample, this clone was seen a few times. The chain carries TRBV10-3 and TRBJ2-3; 9 bases line up with TRBD1. The CDR3 sequence is 17 residues long. Germline V gene sequence: CDR1 ENHRY, CDR2 SYGVKD. J gave up 4 bases and V 8 bases, and 16 bases lay outside the gene matches. CDR3 sequence: CAIGILGGQGLPDTQYF. CDR3 sequence (DNA): TGTGCCATCGGTATCTTAGGGGGACAGGGTTTGCCAGATACGCAGTATTTT.

This sequence joins TRBV2 and TRBJ2-5; 13 bases agree with TRBD2. The CDR3 has 19 amino acids. Trimming removed 8 bases from V and 4 bases from J; junction bases left unmatched: 19. CDR1 and CDR2 (germline): SNHLY, FYNNEI. The chain's CDR3 is CASGDGPRTSGRSGETQYF. The CDR3 DNA is TGTGCCAGCGGGGATGGACCGCGGACTAGCGGGAGATCTGGAGAGACCCAGTACTTC.

Only a few counts were recorded for this clone. The chain couples TRBV6-1 to TRBJ1-1; 11 positions match TRBD1. Germline CDR1 and CDR2: MNHNS and SASEGT. The CDR3 sequence is 14 residues long. J lost 6 bases, V lost 7 bases, and 7 bases had no gene match. In nucleotides, the CDR3 is TGTGCCAGCACCCAGGACAGGGGGCGGTCTGAAGCTTTCTTT. Its protein product is CASTQDRGRSEAFF.

This clone appeared a few times. V is TRBV6-5 and J is TRBJ1-5; possible D gene TRBD1, 5 bases. This CDR3 region has 16 residues. Trimming took 0 bases from V and 7 from J, leaving 16 bases between them. CDR1 MNHEY and CDR2 SVGAGI come from the germline V gene. For the CDR3, the DNA is TGTGCCAGCAGTTACTCGAGCCAGGGTCTAAGGCAGCCCCAGCATTTT. Amino acid sequence: CASSYSSQGLRQPQHF.

The V call is TRBV28, the J call TRBJ1-2, with 9 bases that match TRBD1. This CDR3 is 15 amino acids long. Per germline, CDR1 MDHEN and CDR2 SYDVKM. V shed 3 bases, J shed 3 bases, and the junction held 5 bases outside the gene matches. The CDR3 reads CASSLGGQGDYGYTF. The CDR3 DNA is TGTGCCAGCAGTTTGGGGGGACAGGGAGACTATGGCTACACCTTC.

This clone occurred once. The genes are TRBV4-3 and TRBJ2-7, with D perhaps TRBD1 (6 bases). V gave up 0 bases and J gave up 2 bases, with 14 bases separating them. The CDR3 sequence is 16 residues long. Germline V gives CDR1 LGHNA, CDR2 YSLEER. The CDR3 here is CASSQDAQGFPYEQYF. The CDR3 DNA is TGCGCCAGCAGCCAAGATGCGCAGGGGTTTCCCTACGAGCAGTACTTC.

The chain employs TRBV7-9 and TRBJ2-5, with 8 positions matching TRBD1. This CDR3 region has 14 residues. V shed 5 bases and J 5 bases; nucleotides not matched to a gene: 7. CDR1 SEHNR and CDR2 FQNEAQ come from the germline V gene (reference sequence). The CDR3 coding sequence is TGTGCCAGCAGCCCTCAGGGGGCACGGGAGACCCAGTACTTC. Its translation: CASSPQGARETQYF.

The gene calls are TRBV19 and TRBJ1-5, with a possible D match to TRBD1 (6 bases). Between the trimmed V and J ends, which lost 0 bases and 6 bases, there was a span of 12 bases. This CDR3 has 15 amino acids. The germline CDR1 and CDR2 sequences are LNHDA and SQIVND (reference sequence). The chain's CDR3 is CASSIDRTGSQPQHF. CDR3 bases: TGTGCCAGTAGTATAGATCGTACAGGGTCTCAGCCCCAGCATTTT.

V gene TRBV21-1 combines with J gene TRBJ2-7; no DNA check was done on the table's D call, TRBD1. TRBV21-1 is reported as a pseudogene. This CDR3 has 15 amino acids. The CDR3 protein is CASSFRTGAPYEQYF. The CDR3 DNA is TGTGCCAGCAGCTTCCGGACAGGAGCCCCCTACGAGCAGTACTTC.

The V gene is TRBV7-3, the J gene TRBJ2-1, with D perhaps matching TRBD2 (6 bases). Per germline, CDR1 SGHTA and CDR2 FQGTGA. V gave up 4 bases and J gave up 10 bases, with 14 bases separating them. The CDR3 sequence is 13 residues long. The CDR3 bases are TGTGCCAGCAGCTCACCCCCCGCGGGGGAGCAGTTCTTC. Translated, it gives CASSSPPAGEQFF.

The table lists this clone with a few counts. The chain combines TRBV2 with TRBJ2-7, with 10 bases fitting TRBD2. The CDR3 contains 13 residues. Germline V gene sequence: CDR1 SNHLY, CDR2 FYNNEI. Trimming took 8 bases from V and 1 from J; bases not matched to a gene: 2. The CDR3, as DNA: TGTGCCAGCGAGACTAGCGGGTCCTACGAGCAGTACTTC. This codes for CASETSGSYEQYF.

The chain combines TRBV6-6 with TRBJ2-1; 13 nucleotides match TRBD2. The ends lost 6 bases at V and 5 bases at J; junction bases unmatched: 4. CDR3 length: 15 amino acids. Germline lookup yields CDR1 MNHNY and CDR2 SVGAGI (reference sequence). CDR3 nucleotides: TGTGCCAGCAGACCCGGGACTAGCGGGAACAATGAGCAGTTCTTC. Its translation: CASRPGTSGNNEQFF.

The chain has TRBV7-6 and TRBJ2-6; 7 bases line up with TRBD1. After removal of 5 bases from V and 2 bases from J, the junction contained 12 bases not matched to a gene. Germline CDR1 reads SGHVS; CDR2 reads FNYEAQ. The CDR3 totals 18 residues. Written as DNA, the CDR3 is TGTGCCAGCAGCCCATACACCACCACAGGGGCTGGGGCCAACGTCCTGACTTTC. This translates into CASSPYTTTGAGANVLTF.

This chain joins TRBV7-2 and TRBJ1-4; D is uncertain. Per germline, CDR1 SGHTA and CDR2 FQGNSA. The CDR3 is made up of 17 amino acids. V was pared by 1 base and J by 0 bases, with 12 bases between. CDR3 coding DNA: TGTGCCAGCAGCTTAGGCTTCCGGGGTGCAACTAATGAAAAACTGTTTTTT. Translation: CASSLGFRGATNEKLFF. Full variable domain (missing parts from reference TRBV7-2 and TRBJ1-4): GAGVSQSPSNKVTEKGKDVELRCDPISGHTALYWYRQSLGQGLEFLIYFQGNSAPDKSGLPSDRFSAERTGGSVSTLTIQRTQQEDSAVYLCASSLGFRGATNEKLFFGSGTQLSVL.

V usage is TRBV7-2 and J usage is TRBJ2-7; D may be TRBD1 (6 bases). The CDR3 spans 13 residues. Trimming removed 4 bases from V and 5 bases from J, with 12 bases in between. CDR1 SGHTA and CDR2 FQGNSA come from the germline V gene. The CDR3 nucleotides read TGTGCCAGCAGCTCATTGCCAGGGGACGAGCAGTACTTC. Translating gives CASSSLPGDEQYF.

This clone turned up a few times. V is TRBV28 and J is TRBJ2-7; 7 bases line up with TRBD1. Germline V gives CDR1 MDHEN, CDR2 SYDVKM. V lost 1 base to trimming and J lost 6 bases; unmatched junction nucleotides: 3. This CDR3 region has 13 residues. Here the CDR3 DNA reads TGTGCCAGCAGTTTATTAGACAGGGCCGAGCAGTACTTC. Translation: CASSLLDRAEQYF.

The J gene is TRBJ2-1, the V gene TRBV9; 8 bases line up with TRBD2. This CDR3 has 18 residues. Trimming at V came to 0 bases and at J to 0 bases, leaving 8 bases not matched to a gene. Germline CDR1 and CDR2: SGDLS and YYNGEE. CDR3 loop: CASSVDLAGPFSYNEQFF. Written as DNA, the CDR3 is TGTGCCAGCAGCGTAGATCTAGCGGGTCCCTTCTCCTACAATGAGCAGTTCTTC.

This rearrangement joins TRBV11-2 to TRBJ2-3, with D possibly matching TRBD2 (6 bases). The germline V gene encodes CDR1 SGHAT and CDR2 FQNNGV. The V and J ends lost 1 base and 8 bases respectively, with 7 bases between them. The length of the CDR3 is 12 residues. The CDR3 bases are TGTGCCAGCAGCTTAGTCGGGGGTACGCAGTATTTT. Translated, it gives CASSLVGGTQYF.

The chain has TRBV28 and TRBJ1-4, with D tentatively TRBD1 (6 bases). Trimming pared 7 bases from V and 1 base from J, leaving 13 bases between. The germline V gene has CDR1 MDHEN and CDR2 SYDVKM. The CDR3 covers 15 residues. Written as DNA, the CDR3 is TGTGCCAGCACCAAAGGGGGGGTAACTAATGAAAAACTGTTTTTT. It yields the protein CASTKGGVTNEKLFF.

This clone occurred many times. This chain joins TRBV4-2 and TRBJ2-7, with 9 bases identical to TRBD2. The J segment lost 2 bases and the V segment lost 4 bases, leaving 9 bases of the junction unmatched. From germline, CDR1 is LGHNA and CDR2 YNFKEQ. CDR3 length equals 16 residues. The CDR3 spells CASSLQSSGITYEQYF. CDR3 sequence (DNA): TGTGCCAGCAGCCTACAGTCTAGCGGGATAACCTACGAGCAGTACTTC.

The chain combines TRBV6-1 with TRBJ1-2; the D is unclear. The CDR3 extends over 18 amino acids. Trimming left V 4 bases short and J 8 bases short, with 29 bases between. Germline V lookup: CDR1 MNHNS, CDR2 SASEGT. CDR3 in DNA: TGTGCCAGCAGTGGGGGTGGGATGACCTTACCTAATTCGGGAGGCTACACCTTC. This encodes CASSGGGMTLPNSGGYTF.